This TCR beta chain was recovered during a study of blood T cell repertoires in COVID-19. Study summary: PBMCs, B-cell-depleted T cells, or T cells provided the cDNA or gDNA that made up the material.

Original data processing: Amplification of reference gene primers provided the estimated nucleated cell counts. Profiled with immunoSEQ multiplex PCR; TCRdb holds only in-frame clones, not every one. For V, J and clone size, that table is used; D and trimming come from the DNA. In the table there are 200,000 to 250,000 clones, 87% of which are singletons. This clone was recorded a few times. The CDR3 consists of 15 residues. Germline lookup yields CDR1 SNHLY and CDR2 FYNNEI. V lost 8 bases and J lost 7, with 20 bases in between. The sample comprised peripheral blood. This clonotype was sampled from a woman between 18 and 30 years old who had recovered from COVID-19. The genes are TRBV2 and TRBJ2-2, with D maybe TRBD2 (6 bases). CDR3 bases: TGTGCCAGCGGGGAGGCCTACATTATGGGCGGGGAGCTGTTTTTT. Protein product: CASGEAYIMGGELFF.